This is a list of T cell receptor beta chains from one sample in a study of neurological immune-mediated disorders. From the 5' RACE reads, TCRdb called clonotypes with MiXCR, one entry per CDR3 protein. Here the sample spans about 120,000 distinct CDR3 sequences, about 3.2% being singletons. Sequenced sample: PBMCs. The receptor source for this set is a woman between 25 and 40 years old with multiple sclerosis. Each CDR3 is given with its conserved first and last residue. Each record gives: J gene, clone size, D gene, V gene, CDR3 protein, CDR3 DNA. The D gene is left open where the match is weak. Clone sizes are shown as once, few or many counts, or a class when the clone is expanded.

J gene: TRBJ2-1
clone size: many
D gene: .
V gene: TRBV7-2
CDR3 protein: CASSLGPDNEQFF
CDR3 DNA: TGTGCCAGCAGCTTAGGCCCGGACAATGAGCAGTTCTTC

J gene: TRBJ1-1
clone size: many
D gene: .
V gene: TRBV5-1
CDR3 protein: CASSWGGDTEAFF
CDR3 DNA: TGCGCCAGCAGCTGGGGGGGAGACACTGAAGCTTTCTTT

J gene: TRBJ1-6
clone size: many
D gene: .
V gene: TRBV6-5
CDR3 protein: CASSYSLRGSYNSPLHF
CDR3 DNA: TGTGCCAGCAGTTACTCCCTAAGGGGCTCCTATAATTCACCCCTCCACTTT

J gene: TRBJ2-7
clone size: many
D gene: TRBD2
V gene: TRBV10-3
CDR3 protein: CAISESTRLAGAYEQYF
CDR3 DNA: TGTGCCATCAGTGAGTCGACGCGGCTAGCGGGAGCCTACGAGCAGTACTTC

J gene: TRBJ2-7
clone size: many
D gene: .
V gene: TRBV27
CDR3 protein: CASSLLDSNEQYF
CDR3 DNA: TGTGCCAGCAGTTTACTGGACAGCAACGAGCAGTACTTC

J gene: TRBJ2-7
clone size: many
D gene: TRBD2
V gene: TRBV7-2
CDR3 protein: CASSFEAGGSYEQYF
CDR3 DNA: TGTGCCAGCAGCTTCGAGGCGGGGGGATCCTACGAGCAGTACTTC

J gene: TRBJ1-1
clone size: many
D gene: .
V gene: TRBV29-1
CDR3 protein: CSVQQGNTEAFF
CDR3 DNA: TGCAGCGTACAACAGGGGAACACTGAAGCTTTCTTT

J gene: TRBJ2-1
clone size: many
D gene: TRBD1
V gene: TRBV9
CDR3 protein: CASSADRGPNEQFF
CDR3 DNA: TGTGCCAGCAGCGCGGACAGGGGGCCCAATGAGCAGTTCTTC

J gene: TRBJ2-1
clone size: many
D gene: .
V gene: TRBV5-8
CDR3 protein: CASPWDRYNEQFF
CDR3 DNA: TGTGCCAGCCCGTGGGACCGCTACAATGAGCAGTTCTTC

J gene: TRBJ2-5
clone size: many
D gene: .
V gene: TRBV20-1
CDR3 protein: CSARVSGVETQYF
CDR3 DNA: TGCAGTGCTAGAGTTTCAGGGGTAGAGACCCAGTACTTC

J gene: TRBJ2-7
clone size: many
D gene: .
V gene: TRBV15
CDR3 protein: CATSRAWGARAYEQYF
CDR3 DNA: TGTGCCACCAGCAGAGCGTGGGGGGCGCGTGCCTACGAGCAGTACTTC

J gene: TRBJ2-7
clone size: many
D gene: TRBD1
V gene: TRBV20-1
CDR3 protein: CGCLGQAYEQYF
CDR3 DNA: TGCGGGTGTTTGGGACAGGCCTACGAGCAGTACTTC

J gene: TRBJ2-1
clone size: many
D gene: .
V gene: TRBV20-1
CDR3 protein: CSAEAHGVHNEQFF
CDR3 DNA: TGCAGTGCTGAGGCTCACGGGGTCCACAATGAGCAGTTCTTC

J gene: TRBJ2-7
clone size: many
D gene: .
V gene: TRBV29-1
CDR3 protein: CSVSGEWDYEQYF
CDR3 DNA: TGCAGCGTATCAGGGGAATGGGACTACGAGCAGTACTTC

J gene: TRBJ2-1
clone size: many
D gene: .
V gene: TRBV10-3
CDR3 protein: CAITASASYNEQFF
CDR3 DNA: TGTGCCATCACGGCTAGCGCCTCCTACAATGAGCAGTTCTTC

J gene: TRBJ2-7
clone size: many
D gene: .
V gene: TRBV19
CDR3 protein: CASSINNDPYEQYF
CDR3 DNA: TGTGCCAGTAGTATTAACAACGATCCTTACGAGCAGTACTTC

J gene: TRBJ2-5
clone size: few
D gene: TRBD1
V gene: TRBV5-5
CDR3 protein: CASSPGTAKETQYF
CDR3 DNA: TGTGCCAGCAGCCCCGGGACAGCAAAAGAGACCCAGTACTTC

J gene: TRBJ1-1
clone size: many
D gene: .
V gene: TRBV12-3/TRBV12-4
CDR3 protein: CASSLMSEAFF
CDR3 DNA: TGTGCCAGCAGTTTAATGTCTGAAGCTTTCTTT

J gene: TRBJ2-3
clone size: many
D gene: TRBD2
V gene: TRBV4-1
CDR3 protein: CASSQYVGGVVDTQYF
CDR3 DNA: TGCGCCAGCAGCCAATACGTCGGGGGGGTCGTGGATACGCAGTATTTT

J gene: TRBJ2-7
clone size: many
D gene: .
V gene: TRBV7-9
CDR3 protein: CASSLHSDLYEQYF
CDR3 DNA: TGTGCCAGCAGCTTACACAGTGACCTATACGAGCAGTACTTC

J gene: TRBJ2-2
clone size: many
D gene: .
V gene: TRBV7-2
CDR3 protein: CASSIVAATGELFF
CDR3 DNA: TGTGCCAGCAGCATTGTAGCGGCGACGGGGGAGCTGTTTTTT

J gene: TRBJ2-1
clone size: many
D gene: TRBD1
V gene: TRBV7-2
CDR3 protein: CASSLRQGDTYNEQFF
CDR3 DNA: TGTGCCAGCAGCCTCCGACAGGGGGACACTTACAATGAGCAGTTCTTC

J gene: TRBJ1-1
clone size: many
D gene: .
V gene: TRBV27
CDR3 protein: CASSPGLSVNTEAFF
CDR3 DNA: TGTGCCAGCAGTCCGGGACTATCAGTGAACACTGAAGCTTTCTTT

J gene: TRBJ2-3
clone size: many
D gene: .
V gene: TRBV20-1
CDR3 protein: CSADGPDASTDTQYF
CDR3 DNA: TGCAGTGCCGACGGTCCCGACGCTAGCACAGATACGCAGTATTTT

J gene: TRBJ2-7
clone size: few
D gene: .
V gene: TRBV7-9
CDR3 protein: CASSLDRLSLEQYF
CDR3 DNA: TGTGCCAGCAGCTTAGATCGGCTCTCCCTCGAGCAGTACTTC

J gene: TRBJ1-1
clone size: few
D gene: .
V gene: TRBV5-1
CDR3 protein: CDSSKANTEAFF
CDR3 DNA: TGCGACAGCTCGAAAGCGAACACTGAAGCTTTCTTT

J gene: TRBJ1-5
clone size: many
D gene: .
V gene: TRBV6-2/TRBV6-3
CDR3 protein: CASSRGGYQPQHF
CDR3 DNA: TGTGCCAGCTCAAGGGGGGGGTACCAGCCCCAGCATTTT

J gene: TRBJ1-2
clone size: many
D gene: .
V gene: TRBV29-1
CDR3 protein: CSVVDGGAYYGYTF
CDR3 DNA: TGCAGCGTTGTCGACGGGGGCGCTTACTATGGCTACACCTTC

J gene: TRBJ1-2
clone size: few
D gene: .
V gene: TRBV12-3/TRBV12-4
CDR3 protein: CANRTDSAGGYTF
CDR3 DNA: TGTGCCAACAGGACGGACAGCGCCGGGGGCTACACCTTC

J gene: TRBJ2-1
clone size: many
D gene: .
V gene: TRBV7-9
CDR3 protein: CASSFEDFWAEQFF
CDR3 DNA: TGTGCCAGCAGCTTTGAAGATTTCTGGGCTGAGCAGTTCTTC

J gene: TRBJ2-1
clone size: many
D gene: .
V gene: TRBV7-2
CDR3 protein: CASSPDYRSYNEQFF
CDR3 DNA: TGTGCCAGCAGCCCGGACTACCGCTCCTACAATGAGCAGTTCTTC

J gene: TRBJ1-1
clone size: many
D gene: TRBD1
V gene: TRBV5-4
CDR3 protein: CASSLAGTGNTEAFF
CDR3 DNA: TGTGCCAGCAGTCTAGCCGGGACAGGGAACACTGAAGCTTTCTTT

J gene: TRBJ2-2
clone size: many
D gene: .
V gene: TRBV12-3/TRBV12-4
CDR3 protein: CASSPPGVFPGELFF
CDR3 DNA: TGTGCCAGCAGCCCACCAGGCGTTTTCCCCGGGGAGCTGTTTTTT

J gene: TRBJ1-3
clone size: many
D gene: .
V gene: TRBV4-1
CDR3 protein: CASSQVFGTGNTIYF
CDR3 DNA: TGCGCCAGCAGCCAAGTCTTTGGGACTGGAAACACCATATATTTT

J gene: TRBJ1-1
clone size: many
D gene: .
V gene: TRBV6-2/TRBV6-3
CDR3 protein: CASSYGQNTEAFF
CDR3 DNA: TGTGCCAGCAGTTACGGGCAGAACACTGAAGCTTTCTTT

J gene: TRBJ1-1
clone size: many
D gene: .
V gene: TRBV6-6
CDR3 protein: CASTGPRMNTEAFF
CDR3 DNA: TGTGCCAGCACGGGGCCAAGAATGAACACTGAAGCTTTCTTT

J gene: TRBJ2-1
clone size: many
D gene: .
V gene: TRBV9
CDR3 protein: CASSVSVSYNEQFF
CDR3 DNA: TGTGCCAGCAGCGTTTCAGTCTCCTACAATGAGCAGTTCTTC

J gene: TRBJ1-2
clone size: few
D gene: TRBD1
V gene: TRBV19
CDR3 protein: CASSRGRQGSGPNYGYTF
CDR3 DNA: TGTGCCAGTAGTAGAGGTAGACAGGGTTCCGGACCCAACTATGGCTACACCTTC

J gene: TRBJ1-5
clone size: many
D gene: .
V gene: TRBV5-6
CDR3 protein: CASSLRQTSSNQPQHF
CDR3 DNA: TGTGCCAGCAGCCTCCGACAGACCTCCAGCAATCAGCCCCAGCATTTT

J gene: TRBJ1-6
clone size: many
D gene: .
V gene: TRBV20-1
CDR3 protein: CSAGPSPLHF
CDR3 DNA: TGCAGTGCTGGACCTTCACCCCTCCACTTT

J gene: TRBJ1-1
clone size: many
D gene: .
V gene: TRBV20-1
CDR3 protein: CSASDSVNTEAFF
CDR3 DNA: TGCAGTGCCTCGGACAGTGTGAACACTGAAGCTTTCTTT

J gene: TRBJ2-5
clone size: many
D gene: TRBD2
V gene: TRBV7-7
CDR3 protein: CASSLGAGGRSETQYF
CDR3 DNA: TGTGCCAGCAGCTTAGGAGCGGGAGGGAGGTCAGAGACCCAGTACTTC

J gene: TRBJ2-2
clone size: many
D gene: .
V gene: TRBV29-1
CDR3 protein: CGIRGIPNTGELFF
CDR3 DNA: TGCGGCATACGAGGGATTCCGAACACCGGGGAGCTGTTTTTT

J gene: TRBJ2-1
clone size: many
D gene: .
V gene: TRBV5-6
CDR3 protein: CASSLGGHEQFF
CDR3 DNA: TGTGCCAGCAGCTTGGGGGGCCATGAGCAGTTCTTC

J gene: TRBJ2-1
clone size: many
D gene: TRBD2
V gene: TRBV20-1
CDR3 protein: CSAPTLVLAGGIEQFF
CDR3 DNA: TGCAGTGCACCTACGTTGGTGCTAGCGGGGGGGATTGAGCAGTTCTTC